The 26 T cell receptor beta chains below all came from one sample that was sequenced in a study of blood T cell repertoires in COVID-19 (dated by TCRdb to about 2020). The library came from the immunoSEQ multiplex PCR assay. TCRdb holds this immuneACCESS table with in-frame rearrangements only. Some clones are missing; in checked studies, unresolved V genes explain under half, and the rest has no known cause. For this sample there are 95,000 to 150,000 clones; roughly 84% appear just once. The top ten clones comprise around 4.2% of the sample. Input material: PBMCs or T cells enriched from blood (not recorded which). The receptor source for this set is a woman between 25 and 40 years old who had recovered from COVID-19.

This sequence joins TRBV3-1 (or the pseudogene TRBV3-2) and TRBJ2-5, with TRBD2 matching over 10 bases. Germline values: CDR1 LGHDT, CDR2 YNNKEL (reference sequence). The CDR3 length is 15 residues. V was clipped by 5 bases and J by 2 bases; unmatched bases: 5. The CDR3 DNA sequence: TGTGCCAGCAGCTTTCTAGCGGGGGTACAAGAGACCCAGTACTTC. Protein sequence: CASSFLAGVQETQYF.

The CDR3 sequence is CAISDLNQPQHF. CDR3 in DNA: TGTGCCATCAGTGACCTAAATCAGCCCCAGCATTTT. The rearrangement joins TRBV10-3 to TRBJ1-5; D ambiguous. There are 12 residues in the CDR3. Germline assignment: CDR1 ENHRY and CDR2 SYGVKD. Trimming took off 3 bases at V and 4 bases at J, with 4 bases between the two ends.

This rearrangement joins TRBV7-9 to TRBJ2-3; 7 nucleotides agree with TRBD2. The V and J ends lost 8 bases and 2 bases, in that order; junction bases with no gene match: 1. Germline lookup yields CDR1 SEHNR and CDR2 FQNEAQ (reference sequence). The CDR3 has 12 residues. CDR3: CASGRDTDTQYF. In DNA form, the CDR3 reads TGTGCCAGCGGGAGGGACACAGATACGCAGTATTTT. Together with reference TRBV7-9 and TRBJ2-3, the CDR3 gives the full variable domain: DTGVSQNPRHKITKRGQNVTFRCDPISEHNRLYWYRQTLGQGPEFLTYFQNEAQLEKSRLLSDRFSAERPKGSFSTLEIQRTEQGDSAMYLCASGRDTDTQYFGPGTRLTVL.

The chain uses TRBV19 and TRBJ1-4, with a tentative D call TRBD1 (6 bases). V dropped 6 bases and J dropped 2 bases, with 13 bases sitting between them. The CDR3 totals 15 residues. Germline V gene sequence: CDR1 LNHDA, CDR2 SQIVND (reference sequence). Here the CDR3 DNA reads TGTGCCAGTAGGAGGCGGGGGCGGACTAATGAAAAACTGTTTTTT. As protein: CASRRRGRTNEKLFF.

The V gene is TRBV6-5, the J gene TRBJ2-3; D possibly corresponds to TRBD1 (6 bases). CDR1 MNHEY and CDR2 SVGAGI come from the germline V gene. V dropped 2 bases and J dropped 5 bases, with 14 bases sitting between them. This CDR3 spans 15 amino acids. Here the CDR3 reads CASSYSTQGRDTQYF. The CDR3 coding sequence is TGTGCCAGCAGTTACAGTACCCAGGGGCGAGATACGCAGTATTTT.

V and J are TRBV5-5 and TRBJ1-6; D remains ambiguous. The CDR3 runs to 15 residues. Between the trimmed V and J ends, which lost 4 bases and 7 bases, there was a span of 15 bases. CDR1 SGHKS and CDR2 YYEKEE come from the germline V gene (reference sequence). CDR3 DNA sequence: TGTGCCAGCAGCGAACAGCTTTCCCGAAATTCACCCCTCCACTTT. This gives the protein CASSEQLSRNSPLHF.

V usage is TRBV19 and J usage is TRBJ1-1, with a possible D match to TRBD1 (6 bases). CDR3 length equals 13 residues. Germline V lookup: CDR1 LNHDA, CDR2 SQIVND (reference sequence). Deletions cut 6 bases from V and 6 bases from J, with 14 bases between. In DNA, the CDR3 is TGTGCCAGTAGCAAGGGGGAGATTGCTGAAGCTTTCTTT. It codes for CASSKGEIAEAFF.

V gene TRBV28 combines with J gene TRBJ1-2; D gene unclear. Germline assignment: CDR1 MDHEN and CDR2 SYDVKM. Trimming took off 2 bases at V and 8 bases at J, with 15 bases between the two ends. The CDR3 has 14 amino acids. The CDR3 here is CASSLGMGSRGYTF. Written as DNA, the CDR3 is TGTGCCAGCAGTTTAGGAATGGGGAGTCGGGGCTACACCTTC.

V is TRBV5-4 and J is TRBJ2-7, with 8 bases aligning to TRBD1. V was pared by 1 base and J by 6 bases, with 3 bases of the junction left unmatched. CDR1 and CDR2 (germline): SGHNT, YYREEE (reference sequence). The CDR3 length is 13 residues. The CDR3 sequence is CASSLKQGAEQYF. CDR3 DNA: TGTGCCAGCAGCTTGAAGCAGGGGGCCGAGCAGTACTTC.

This clone came up a few times. The chain couples TRBV23-1 to TRBJ2-7; 9 positions agree with TRBD1. TRBV23-1 falls under the ORF class, with uncertain function. J lost 4 bases, V lost 6 bases, and 10 bases had no gene match. There are 15 residues in the CDR3. The CDR3 DNA reads as TGCGCCAGCAGCGGACTCGGACAGGGGCGGTACGAGCAGTACTTC. It yields the protein CASSGLGQGRYEQYF.

The V gene is TRBV6-5, the J gene TRBJ1-2; no clear D gene. V was clipped by 0 bases and J by 8 bases, with 16 bases between them. This CDR3 contains 15 residues. The germline V gene encodes CDR1 MNHEY and CDR2 SVGAGI. This chain's CDR3 is CASSYSIQVKGGYTF. As DNA, the CDR3 is TGTGCCAGCAGTTACTCGATTCAGGTGAAAGGAGGCTACACCTTC.

The chain combines TRBV11-2 with TRBJ1-2, with 7 bases lining up with TRBD1. CDR3 length: 19 residues. J gave up 6 bases and V 1 base, and 20 bases lay outside the gene matches. The V gene's germline CDR1 is SGHAT and CDR2 FQNNGV. The CDR3 is CASSLGGGRAYLQENGYTF. For the CDR3, the DNA is TGTGCCAGCAGCTTAGGAGGGGGCAGGGCCTACCTGCAGGAGAATGGCTACACCTTC.

The V call is TRBV6-5, the J call TRBJ1-3, with D possibly TRBD1 on 5 matching bases. Germline-derived CDR1 and CDR2 are MNHEY and SVGAGI. The CDR3 is 15 amino acids. Between the trimmed V and J ends, which lost 6 bases and 0 bases, there was a span of 12 bases. The CDR3 bases are TGTGCCAGCAGCCCCGACAGCGCCTCTGGAAACACCATATATTTT. Residues: CASSPDSASGNTIYF.

The rearrangement joins TRBV24-1 to TRBJ2-2, with D possibly being TRBD1 (6 bases). The V and J ends lost 4 bases and 4 bases respectively, with 18 bases between them. The germline CDR1 and CDR2 sequences are KGHDR and SFDVKD. This CDR3 contains 17 residues. CDR3 coding DNA: TGTGCCACCAGTGACCCGAGGGGGAGTCATGGCACCGGGGAGCTGTTTTTT. It encodes CATSDPRGSHGTGELFF.

V usage is TRBV11-1 and J usage is TRBJ2-7; the D gene is possibly TRBD2 (6 bases). Deletions cut 2 bases from V and 3 bases from J, with 14 bases between. The CDR3 spans 15 residues. The germline CDR1 and CDR2 sequences are SGHAT and FQDESV (reference sequence). The CDR3 is CASSLHIAADYEQYF. The CDR3 region has the DNA TGTGCCAGCAGCTTACATATAGCGGCAGACTACGAGCAGTACTTC.

The genes are TRBV18 and TRBJ2-6; unclear D gene. CDR3 length: 14 residues. Trimming pared 2 bases from V and 1 base from J, leaving 3 bases between. Germline values: CDR1 KGHSH, CDR2 LQKENI. This CDR3 reads CASSPYSGANVLTF. The CDR3 region has the DNA TGTGCCAGCTCACCATATTCTGGGGCCAACGTCCTGACTTTC.

The rearrangement joins TRBV28 to TRBJ1-4; 9 bases fit TRBD1. Germline CDR1 and CDR2: MDHEN and SYDVKM. The V and J ends lost 4 bases and 4 bases, in that order; junction bases with no gene match: 10. This CDR3 comprises 17 residues. Written as DNA, the CDR3 is TGTGCCAGCAGTTCCCCCACAGGGGGCCCTGGTAATGAAAAACTGTTTTTT. Translating it yields CASSSPTGGPGNEKLFF. Together with reference TRBV28 and TRBJ1-4, the CDR3 gives the full variable domain: DVKVTQSSRYLVKRTGEKVFLECVQDMDHENMFWYRQDPGLGLRLIYFSYDVKMKEKGDIPEGYSVSREKKERFSLILESASTNQTSMYLCASSSPTGGPGNEKLFFGSGTQLSVL.

This clone has more than one count but fewer than ten. The rearrangement uses TRBV28 and TRBJ1-4; 8 bases match TRBD1. The V segment lost 2 bases and the J segment 7 bases; nucleotides outside the gene matches: 3. This CDR3 spans 14 amino acids. Germline V gives CDR1 MDHEN, CDR2 SYDVKM. CDR3 DNA: TGTGCCAGCAGTTTAGCAGGGGGCGGTGAAAAACTGTTTTTT. Encoded protein: CASSLAGGGEKLFF.

With respect to this clone: A much bigger clone sits one base away, suggesting this may be a read error. The chain joins TRBV3-1 (or the pseudogene TRBV3-2) to TRBJ1-1, with TRBD1 identical over 9 bases. The germline V gene encodes CDR1 LGHDT and CDR2 YNNKEL (reference sequence). The CDR3 has 13 amino acids. After removal of 5 bases from V and 6 bases from J, the junction contained 4 bases not matched to a gene. This CDR3 reads CASSLTGGSEAFF. For the CDR3, the DNA is TGTGCCAGCAGCTTAACAGGGGGCTCTGAAGCTTTCTTT.

The chain combines TRBV5-6 with TRBJ1-1, with D possibly being TRBD1 (5 bases). V lost 0 bases and J 6 bases, leaving 9 bases between the germline ends. Germline V gene data show CDR1 as SGHDT and CDR2 as YYEEEE. This CDR3 is built from 13 residues. The CDR3 loop reads CASSLEGVSEAFF. In DNA, the CDR3 is TGTGCCAGCAGCTTGGAAGGGGTTTCTGAAGCTTTCTTT.

V is TRBV24-1 and J is TRBJ1-5; 9 bases line up with TRBD1. Germline loops: CDR1 KGHDR, CDR2 SFDVKD. J gave up 3 bases and V 4 bases, and 12 bases lay outside the gene matches. The CDR3 contains 18 residues. The CDR3 is CATSEAGTGKGNNQPQHF. The CDR3 bases are TGTGCCACCAGTGAGGCCGGGACAGGGAAAGGAAACAATCAGCCCCAGCATTTT.

This clone was picked up one time. This chain connects TRBV7-9 to TRBJ2-2; D is unresolved. This CDR3 has 14 amino acids. Germline values: CDR1 SEHNR, CDR2 FQNEAQ (reference sequence). The V end was cut by 6 bases, the J end by 0 bases, with 8 bases between. CDR3 coding DNA: TGTGCCAGCAGACCGCTAGCGAACACCGGGGAGCTGTTTTTT. Translated: CASRPLANTGELFF.

J is TRBJ1-2 and V is TRBV7-2; 9 nucleotides align to TRBD1. CDR3 length: 15 residues. V was clipped by 6 bases and J by 3 bases; unmatched bases: 8. CDR1 is SGHTA and CDR2 is FQGNSA in the germline V gene. CDR3 bases: TGTGCCAGCAGAAAGAACAGGGGGCAGGACTATGGCTACACCTTC. Residues: CASRKNRGQDYGYTF.

J is TRBJ2-6 and V is TRBV6-2 or TRBV6-3; D is undetermined. Trimming shortened V by 2 bases and J by 0 bases, and 5 bases separated the two germline ends. The germline V gene has CDR1 MNHEY and CDR2 SVGEGT. This CDR3 is built from 15 residues. CDR3 nucleotide sequence: TGTGCCAGCAGTTACCTTCTCTCTGGGGCCAACGTCCTGACTTTC. Protein: CASSYLLSGANVLTF.

Many counts were recorded for this clone. V gene TRBV30 combines with J gene TRBJ1-1, with D unresolved. V was pared by 1 base and J by 14 bases, with 11 bases between. Germline lookup yields CDR1 GTSNPN and CDR2 SVGIG (reference sequence). The CDR3 is 10 amino acids. In DNA form, the CDR3 reads TGTGCCTGGAGTGCTATGAAGATATTCTTT. It yields the protein CAWSAMKIFF.

This rearrangement joins TRBV5-1 to TRBJ1-2; D might be TRBD1 (5 bases). V shed 4 bases and J shed 4 bases, with 17 bases lying between them. Germline V gives CDR1 SGHRS, CDR2 YFSETQ. CDR3 size: 15 residues. CDR3: CASSLGGGAGYGYTF. In nucleotides, the CDR3 is TGCGCCAGCAGCCTGGGGGGAGGCGCTGGCTATGGCTACACCTTC.